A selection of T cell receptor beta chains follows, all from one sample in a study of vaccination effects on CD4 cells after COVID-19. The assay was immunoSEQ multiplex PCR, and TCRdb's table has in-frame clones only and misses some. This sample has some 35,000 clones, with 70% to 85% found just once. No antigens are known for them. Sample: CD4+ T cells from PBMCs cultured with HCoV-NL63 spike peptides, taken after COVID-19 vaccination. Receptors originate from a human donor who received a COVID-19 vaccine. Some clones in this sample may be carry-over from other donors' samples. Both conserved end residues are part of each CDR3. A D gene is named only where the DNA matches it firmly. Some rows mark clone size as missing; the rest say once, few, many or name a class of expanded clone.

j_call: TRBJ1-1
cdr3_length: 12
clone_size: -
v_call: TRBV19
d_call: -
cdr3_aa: CASRQVNTEAFF
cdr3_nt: TGTGCCAGTAGACAGGTGAACACTGAAGCTTTCTTT

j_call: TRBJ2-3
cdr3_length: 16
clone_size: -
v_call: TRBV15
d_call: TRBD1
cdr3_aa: CATSKLTGSSTDTQYF
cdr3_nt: TGTGCCACCAGCAAGCTGACAGGGTCATCAACAGATACGCAGTATTTT

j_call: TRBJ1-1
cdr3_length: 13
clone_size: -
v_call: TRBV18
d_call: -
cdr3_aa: CASGGVPNTEAFF
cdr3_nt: TGTGCCAGCGGAGGAGTCCCGAACACTGAAGCTTTCTTT

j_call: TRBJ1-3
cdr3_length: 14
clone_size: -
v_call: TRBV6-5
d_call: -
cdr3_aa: CASSNTRSGNTIYF
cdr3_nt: TGTGCCAGCAGCAACACGAGGTCTGGAAACACCATATATTTT

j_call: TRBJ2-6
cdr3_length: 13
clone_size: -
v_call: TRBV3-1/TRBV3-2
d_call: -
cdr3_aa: CASSQAGANVLTF
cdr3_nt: TGTGCCAGCAGCCAAGCTGGGGCCAACGTCCTGACTTTC

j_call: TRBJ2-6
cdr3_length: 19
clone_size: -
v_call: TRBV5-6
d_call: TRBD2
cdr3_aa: CASSLGPPAGVSGANVLTF
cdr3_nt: TGTGCCAGCAGCTTGGGGCCACCCGCGGGAGTCTCTGGGGCCAACGTCCTGACTTTC

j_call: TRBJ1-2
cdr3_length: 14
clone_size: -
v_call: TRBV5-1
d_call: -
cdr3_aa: CASSLSPGGYGYTF
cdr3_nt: TGCGCCAGCAGCTTGAGTCCAGGCGGCTATGGCTACACCTTC

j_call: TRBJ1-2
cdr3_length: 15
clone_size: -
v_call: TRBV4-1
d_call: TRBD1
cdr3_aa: CASSQDPGQPVGYTF
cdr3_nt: TGCGCCAGCAGCCAAGACCCGGGACAGCCTGTTGGCTACACCTTC

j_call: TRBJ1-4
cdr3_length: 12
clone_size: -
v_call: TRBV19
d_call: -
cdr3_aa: CASSIDREKLFF
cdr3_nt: TGTGCCAGTAGTATAGATCGAGAAAAACTGTTTTTT

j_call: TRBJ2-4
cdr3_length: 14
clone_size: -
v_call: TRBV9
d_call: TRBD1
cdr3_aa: CASSLDRVGDIQYF
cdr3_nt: TGTGCCAGCAGTTTAGACAGGGTCGGGGACATTCAGTACTTC

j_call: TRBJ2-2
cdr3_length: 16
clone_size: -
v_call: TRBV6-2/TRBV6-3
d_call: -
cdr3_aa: CASSYAGPINTGELFF
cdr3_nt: TGTGCCAGCAGTTACGCTGGACCCATAAACACCGGGGAGCTGTTTTTT

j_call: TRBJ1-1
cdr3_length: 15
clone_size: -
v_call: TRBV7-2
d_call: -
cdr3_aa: CASSLISGTNTEAFF
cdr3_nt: TGTGCCAGCAGCTTAATTTCAGGGACGAACACTGAAGCTTTCTTT

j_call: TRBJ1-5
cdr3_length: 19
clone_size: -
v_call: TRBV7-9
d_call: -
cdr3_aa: CASSLLSRGKLPGNQPQHF
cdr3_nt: TGTGCCAGCAGCTTATTGTCCAGGGGCAAGCTCCCGGGCAATCAGCCCCAGCATTTT

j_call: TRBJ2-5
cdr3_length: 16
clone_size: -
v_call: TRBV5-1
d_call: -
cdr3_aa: CASSLPAGKSVETQYF
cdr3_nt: TGCGCCAGCAGCTTGCCCGCAGGTAAAAGCGTGGAGACCCAGTACTTC

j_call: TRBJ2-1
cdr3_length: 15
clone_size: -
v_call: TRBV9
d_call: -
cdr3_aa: CASSAGGGLVNEQFF
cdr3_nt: TGTGCCAGCAGCGCCGGTGGGGGGCTGGTCAATGAGCAGTTCTTC

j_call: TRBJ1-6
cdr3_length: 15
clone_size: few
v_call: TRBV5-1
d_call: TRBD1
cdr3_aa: CASSTRQGTDSPLHF
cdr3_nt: TGCGCCAGCAGCACACGACAGGGGACGGATTCACCCCTCCACTTT

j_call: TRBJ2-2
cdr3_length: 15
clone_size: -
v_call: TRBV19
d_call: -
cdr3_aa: CASSLEGMNTGELFF
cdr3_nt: TGTGCCAGTAGTCTAGAGGGAATGAACACCGGGGAGCTGTTTTTT

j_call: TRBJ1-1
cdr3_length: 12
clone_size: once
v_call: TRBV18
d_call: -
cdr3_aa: CASSPANTEAFF
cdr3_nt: TGTGCCAGCTCACCCGCGAACACTGAAGCTTTCTTT

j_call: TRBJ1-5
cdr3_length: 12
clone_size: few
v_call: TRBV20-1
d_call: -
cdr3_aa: CSASTPNQPQHF
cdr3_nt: TGCAGTGCTAGTACCCCGAATCAGCCCCAGCATTTT

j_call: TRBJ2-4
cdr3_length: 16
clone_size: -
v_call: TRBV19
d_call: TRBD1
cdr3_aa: CASSTGTGRAKNIQYF
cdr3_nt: TGTGCCAGTAGTACAGGGACAGGGCGAGCCAAAAACATTCAGTACTTC

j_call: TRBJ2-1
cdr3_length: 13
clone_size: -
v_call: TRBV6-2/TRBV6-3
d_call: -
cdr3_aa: CASSYDGYNEQFF
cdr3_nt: TGTGCCAGCAGTTACGATGGGTACAATGAGCAGTTCTTC

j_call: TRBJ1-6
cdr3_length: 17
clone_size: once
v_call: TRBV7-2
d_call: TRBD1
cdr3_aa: CASSFIGTGERNSPLHF
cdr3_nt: TGTGCCAGCAGCTTCATCGGGACAGGGGAGAGGAATTCACCCCTCCACTTT

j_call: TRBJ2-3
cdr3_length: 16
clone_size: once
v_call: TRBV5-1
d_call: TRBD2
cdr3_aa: CASSLASGGGSDTQYF
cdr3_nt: TGCGCCAGCAGCTTGGCCTCGGGCGGGGGGTCAGATACGCAGTATTTT

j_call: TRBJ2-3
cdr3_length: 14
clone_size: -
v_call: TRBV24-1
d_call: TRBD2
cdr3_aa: CATRTSGGADTQYF
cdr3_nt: TGTGCCACCAGGACTAGCGGGGGGGCCGATACGCAGTATTTT

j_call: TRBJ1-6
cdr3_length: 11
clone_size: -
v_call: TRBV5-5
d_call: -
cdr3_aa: CASRLGGLLHF
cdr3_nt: TGTGCCAGCAGGTTGGGTGGTCTCCTCCACTTT

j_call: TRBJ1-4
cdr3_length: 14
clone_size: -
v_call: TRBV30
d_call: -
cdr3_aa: CAWTDGQTNEKLFF
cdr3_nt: TGTGCCTGGACCGATGGACAGACTAATGAAAAACTGTTTTTT

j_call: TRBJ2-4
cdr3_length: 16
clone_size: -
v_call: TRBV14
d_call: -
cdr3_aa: CASSVTQLGAKNIQYF
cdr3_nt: TGTGCCAGCAGTGTGACGCAGCTTGGGGCCAAAAACATTCAGTACTTC

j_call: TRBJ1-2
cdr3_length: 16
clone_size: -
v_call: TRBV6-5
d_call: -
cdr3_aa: CASSFTTGFIEDGYTF
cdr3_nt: TGTGCCAGCAGTTTTACTACAGGGTTCATAGAGGATGGCTACACCTTC

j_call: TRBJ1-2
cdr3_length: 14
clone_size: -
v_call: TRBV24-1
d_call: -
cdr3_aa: CATSDTRGNYGYTF
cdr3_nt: TGTGCCACCAGTGATACTAGGGGCAACTATGGCTACACCTTC

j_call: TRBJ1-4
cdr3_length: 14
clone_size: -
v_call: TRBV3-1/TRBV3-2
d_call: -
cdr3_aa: CASSPYTGIEKLFF
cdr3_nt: TGTGCCAGCAGCCCGTACACAGGGATCGAAAAACTGTTTTTT

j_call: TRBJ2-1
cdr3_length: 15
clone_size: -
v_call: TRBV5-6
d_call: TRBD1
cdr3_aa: CASSPGTGVYNEQFF
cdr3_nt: TGTGCCAGCAGCCCCGGGACAGGGGTCTACAATGAGCAGTTCTTC

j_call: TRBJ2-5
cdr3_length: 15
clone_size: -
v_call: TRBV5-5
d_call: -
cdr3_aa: CASSSTGEFEETQYF
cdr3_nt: TGTGCCAGCAGTTCTACCGGGGAATTTGAGGAGACCCAGTACTTC

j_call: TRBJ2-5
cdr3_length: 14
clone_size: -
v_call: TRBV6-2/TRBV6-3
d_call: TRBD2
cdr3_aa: CASSWGTSVETQYF
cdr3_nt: TGTGCCAGCAGTTGGGGGACTAGCGTGGAGACCCAGTACTTC

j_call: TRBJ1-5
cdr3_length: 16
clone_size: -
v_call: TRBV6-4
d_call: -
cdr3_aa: CASSDPGEGRNQPQHF
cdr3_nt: TGTGCCAGCAGTGACCCGGGAGAAGGGCGCAATCAGCCCCAGCATTTT

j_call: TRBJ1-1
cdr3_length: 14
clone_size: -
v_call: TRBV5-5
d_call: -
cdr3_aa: CASSLQRTNTEAFF
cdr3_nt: TGTGCCAGCAGCTTGCAGCGAACCAACACTGAAGCTTTCTTT

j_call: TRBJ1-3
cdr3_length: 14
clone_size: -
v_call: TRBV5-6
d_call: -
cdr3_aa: CASKTGISGNTIYF
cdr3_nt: TGTGCCAGCAAAACAGGGATCTCTGGAAACACCATATATTTT

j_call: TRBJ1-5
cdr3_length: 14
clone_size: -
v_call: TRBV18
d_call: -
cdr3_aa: CASSPQSGDQPQHF
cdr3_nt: TGTGCCAGCTCACCTCAGAGCGGAGATCAGCCCCAGCATTTT

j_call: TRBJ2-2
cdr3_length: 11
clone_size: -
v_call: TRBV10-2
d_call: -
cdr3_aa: CASRVGGELFF
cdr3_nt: TGCGCCAGTCGGGTGGGCGGGGAGCTGTTTTTT

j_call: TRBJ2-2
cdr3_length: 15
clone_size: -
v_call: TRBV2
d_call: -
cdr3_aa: CASSRSPANTGELFF
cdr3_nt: TGTGCCAGCAGCCGATCCCCAGCGAACACCGGGGAGCTGTTTTTT

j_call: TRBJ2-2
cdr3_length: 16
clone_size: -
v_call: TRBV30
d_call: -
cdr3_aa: CAWSPRVSENTGELFF
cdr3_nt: TGTGCCTGGAGTCCCCGTGTCAGCGAGAACACCGGGGAGCTGTTTTTT

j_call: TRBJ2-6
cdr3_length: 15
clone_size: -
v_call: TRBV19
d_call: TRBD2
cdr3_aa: CASSIGGLGANVLTF
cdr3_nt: TGTGCCAGTAGTATCGGGGGGTTGGGGGCCAACGTCCTGACTTTC

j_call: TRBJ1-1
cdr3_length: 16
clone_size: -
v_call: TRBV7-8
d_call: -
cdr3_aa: CASSQGLGFMNTEAFF
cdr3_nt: TGTGCCAGCAGCCAAGGACTGGGGTTTATGAACACTGAAGCTTTCTTT